The next 5 T cell receptor beta chains were all read from a single sample in a study of T cell repertoires in cytomegalovirus infection. Their specific antigens are unknown. TCRdb used MiXCR to reprocess the reads, holding one entry per CDR3 protein. The sample comprises roughly 730,000 distinct CDR3 sequences, about 33% of which are singletons, and roughly 18% rests with the top ten. Sequences were derived from cultured PBMCs, sampled from culture after CMV antigen stimulation. All receptors come from a human donor in good health (CMV status not recorded). Some clones in this sample may be carry-over from other donors' samples.

This clonotype was observed many times. The gene calls are TRBV7-8 and TRBJ1-2; D not resolved. V lost 7 bases and J lost 3, with 12 bases in between. CDR3 size: 13 residues. From germline, CDR1 is SGHVS and CDR2 FQNEAQ. Here the CDR3 reads CASTVRSDYGYTF. For the CDR3, the DNA is TGTGCCAGCACAGTCCGAAGTGACTATGGCTACACCTTC.

In this sample, this clonotype turned up a few times. This chain uses TRBV10-3 with TRBJ2-7; 7 bases are shared with TRBD2. This CDR3 contains 16 residues. Trimming took 4 bases from V and 0 from J; bases not matched to a gene: 9. The germline V gene encodes CDR1 ENHRY and CDR2 SYGVKD. This chain's CDR3 is CAISVREAGSSYEQYF. DNA of the CDR3: TGTGCCATCAGTGTGAGGGAAGCGGGAAGCTCCTACGAGCAGTACTTC.

J is TRBJ1-5 and V is TRBV18; D is ambiguous. Germline CDR1 is KGHSH and CDR2 is LQKENI. CDR3 length: 16 residues. Trimming shortened V by 1 base and J by 0 bases, and 10 bases separated the two germline ends. The DNA of the CDR3 is TGTGCCAGCTCACCACGAAACGGATATAGCAATCAGCCCCAGCATTTT. Amino acid sequence: CASSPRNGYSNQPQHF.

V usage is TRBV15 and J usage is TRBJ1-5; D is uncertain. Germline loops: CDR1 LNHNV, CDR2 YYDKDF (reference sequence). CDR3 size: 14 residues. Deletions cut 6 bases from V and 9 bases from J, with 18 bases between. Here the CDR3 DNA reads TGTGCCACCAGACGCCCCGGCCCCGCACGGCCCCAGCATTTT. It yields the protein CATRRPGPARPQHF.

The genes are TRBV7-2 and TRBJ1-5; no definite D call. V was clipped by 5 bases and J by 6 bases, with 11 bases between them. Germline V lookup: CDR1 SGHTA, CDR2 FQGNSA. The CDR3 contains 13 residues. Written as DNA, the CDR3 is TGTGCCAGCAGCCCCAGAACCCGTCAGCCCCAGCATTTT. It is translated as CASSPRTRQPQHF.